Detailed here is one TCR beta chain. Antigen unknown. These data are taken from a study of CXCR3-negative and CXCR3-positive naive CD8 T cells. Across the whole study: For each library, about 1.5 +/- 0.3 million TRB reads were obtained, roughly 140 million in total. General study points: Naive cells with CXCR3 showed TRB CDR3s that were more hydrophobic than those in CXCR3-negative naive cells. Naive cells used TRBV-TRBJ genes in much the same way whether CXCR3-negative or CXCR3-positive; memory cells did not.

CDR1 is SGHDN, CDR2 FVKESK, per germline. This CDR3 has 14 residues. In triplicate, each CD8+ T cell subset was sorted at some 300,000 cells per replicate. Researchers prepared the TRB cDNA libraries using 5' RACE with UMI labels. TCRdb re-called the 5' RACE reads; every CDR3 protein appears as one record, without DNA. Its clone listing holds some 130,000 distinct CDR3 sequences. Sequencing input: naive CXCR3+ CD8+ T cells from blood. Subset here: CD45RO-CCR7+CD27+CD95- naive CD8+ T cells expressing CXCR3 (TNR3+). The chain recombines TRBV14 with TRBJ1-1; TCRdb selects TRBD1, and the lack of DNA leaves this call unchecked. The clonotype was recovered from a human donor in good health. Some clones in this sample may be carry-over from other donors' samples. This CDR3 reads CASSVWGGGTEAFF.